These T cell receptor beta chains were read from a single sample in a study of human T cells and chemical hapten exposure. TCRdb ran MiXCR on the RACE reads and lists one entry per CDR3 protein. The repertoire includes 84,000 or so distinct CDR3 sequences, 8.5% of them detected once, and 2.5% to 3% sits in the top ten. The sequenced sample was whole blood, obtained in connection with sensitization to the hapten diphenylcyclopropenone (DPC). Receptors were obtained from a man aged 40-49 years with alopecia areata. Some clones in this sample may be carry-over from other donors' samples. The CDR3 runs from the conserved cysteine through the conserved F or W. The D gene is left open where the match is weak. The size entry is marked missing in some rows and otherwise reads once, few, many or a size class.

length: 15
J: TRBJ2-1
V: TRBV14
D: .
size: few
DNA: TGTGCCAGCAGCCCAACAGGGTTTACCTACAATGAGCAGTTCTTC
CDR3: CASSPTGFTYNEQFF

length: 19
J: TRBJ2-6
V: TRBV5-6
D: .
size: .
DNA: TGTGCCAGCAGCTCGGAGAACATCTTCACCCGCTCTGGGGCCAACGTCCTGACTTTC
CDR3: CASSSENIFTRSGANVLTF

length: 14
J: TRBJ1-5
V: TRBV20-1
D: TRBD1
size: few
DNA: TGCAGTGCTAGAGATGGGACAGGGGGACAGCCCCAGCATTTT
CDR3: CSARDGTGGQPQHF

length: 18
J: TRBJ2-3
V: TRBV7-9
D: TRBD2
size: few
DNA: TGTGCCAGCACCCTGATTGGGGGACTAGCGGGATACACAGATACGCAGTATTTT
CDR3: CASTLIGGLAGYTDTQYF

length: 18
J: TRBJ2-3
V: TRBV18
D: .
size: few
DNA: TGTGCCAGCTCACCCGAGGGGAGGATCGAAACTAGCACAGATACGCAGTATTTT
CDR3: CASSPEGRIETSTDTQYF

length: 15
J: TRBJ2-3
V: TRBV11-2
D: .
size: many
DNA: TGTGCCAGCAGCTTAGGGACTGCGAACCCAGATACGCAGTATTTT
CDR3: CASSLGTANPDTQYF

length: 14
J: TRBJ2-2
V: TRBV29-1
D: .
size: many
DNA: TGCAGCGTTGGGTTACTTGGGGACACCGGGGAGCTGTTTTTT
CDR3: CSVGLLGDTGELFF

length: 16
J: TRBJ1-3
V: TRBV4-3
D: .
size: many
DNA: TGCGCCAGCAGCCAAGATCTTCCCATCTCTGGAAACACCATATATTTT
CDR3: CASSQDLPISGNTIYF

length: 15
J: TRBJ1-5
V: TRBV2
D: .
size: .
DNA: TGTGCCAGCAGTGCGGACAGCACAAACAATCAGCCCCAGCATTTT
CDR3: CASSADSTNNQPQHF

length: 18
J: TRBJ2-6
V: TRBV14
D: .
size: .
DNA: TGTGCCAGCAGCCAAGAAACGTTCAGGGTCTCTGGGGCCAACGTCCTGACTTTC
CDR3: CASSQETFRVSGANVLTF

length: 15
J: TRBJ2-3
V: TRBV5-4
D: TRBD1
size: .
DNA: TGTGCCAGCAGTTCCCGGGACAGGGGATGGGATACGCAGTATTTT
CDR3: CASSSRDRGWDTQYF

length: 15
J: TRBJ2-1
V: TRBV7-9
D: .
size: many
DNA: TGTGCCAGCAGCTTTGCCCGCCCAGGAATCAATGAGCAGTTCTTC
CDR3: CASSFARPGINEQFF

length: 15
J: TRBJ2-3
V: TRBV6-1
D: TRBD2
size: many
DNA: TGTGCCAGCAGTCTCGGGACTAGTAGCACAGATACGCAGTATTTT
CDR3: CASSLGTSSTDTQYF

length: 13
J: TRBJ1-2
V: TRBV6-2/TRBV6-3
D: TRBD1
size: many
DNA: TGTGCCAGCAGTCCCCGGACAGGAAGGGGCTACACCTTC
CDR3: CASSPRTGRGYTF

length: 11
J: TRBJ2-1
V: TRBV2
D: .
size: few
DNA: TGTGCCAGCAGTGAAGAGCGGGAGCAGTTCTTC
CDR3: CASSEEREQFF

length: 15
J: TRBJ2-5
V: TRBV7-2
D: .
size: .
DNA: TGTGCCAGCAGCTTAACGGGGTCCCGGGGGGAGACCCAGTACTTC
CDR3: CASSLTGSRGETQYF

length: 15
J: TRBJ1-6
V: TRBV6-5
D: TRBD1
size: .
DNA: TGTGCCAGCAGTTACTCGAACAGGGGGCTTTCACCCCTCCACTTT
CDR3: CASSYSNRGLSPLHF

length: 14
J: TRBJ1-1
V: TRBV5-1
D: .
size: few
DNA: TGCGCCAGCACTAGGGGGGGGTCGGGCACTGAAGCTTTCTTT
CDR3: CASTRGGSGTEAFF

length: 14
J: TRBJ2-3
V: TRBV7-2
D: .
size: many
DNA: TGTGCCAGCGGGTGGGACTCCAGCACAGATACGCAGTATTTT
CDR3: CASGWDSSTDTQYF

length: 10
J: TRBJ2-3
V: TRBV29-1
D: .
size: many
DNA: TGCAGCGGAGGGGGGGATACGCAGTATTTT
CDR3: CSGGGDTQYF

length: 18
J: TRBJ2-1
V: TRBV12-3/TRBV12-4
D: .
size: many
DNA: TGTGCCAGCAGTTTAAGGGGTCCCATAGCGAACTCCTACAATGAGCAGTTCTTC
CDR3: CASSLRGPIANSYNEQFF

length: 14
J: TRBJ2-4
V: TRBV5-6
D: .
size: few
DNA: TGTGCCAGCAGCTTGCCCACGGGGAAAAACATTCAGTACTTC
CDR3: CASSLPTGKNIQYF

length: 15
J: TRBJ2-5
V: TRBV7-9
D: .
size: few
DNA: TGTGCCAGCAGCTATCCACAGGGAACAGGAGAGACCCAGTACTTC
CDR3: CASSYPQGTGETQYF

length: 14
J: TRBJ2-7
V: TRBV25-1
D: TRBD2
size: .
DNA: TGTGCCAGCAGGGGAATTGGGACTAAATACGAGCAGTACTTC
CDR3: CASRGIGTKYEQYF

length: 12
J: TRBJ1-4
V: TRBV6-5
D: .
size: few
DNA: TGTGCCAGCAGTTACGATGCGGAAAAACTGTTTTTT
CDR3: CASSYDAEKLFF

length: 16
J: TRBJ2-7
V: TRBV3-1
D: TRBD2
size: .
DNA: TGTGCCAGCAGCCAAGAGGAGGCTAGCGGAACCTACGAGCAGTACTTC
CDR3: CASSQEEASGTYEQYF

length: 14
J: TRBJ2-7
V: TRBV4-2
D: .
size: .
DNA: TGTGCCAGCAGCCAAGAGACAGCCTCCTACGAGCAGTACTTC
CDR3: CASSQETASYEQYF

length: 14
J: TRBJ2-1
V: TRBV6-6
D: TRBD1
size: .
DNA: TGTGCCAGCACGGGACAGGTAGTTTTCTATGAGCAGTTCTTC
CDR3: CASTGQVVFYEQFF

length: 17
J: TRBJ2-2
V: TRBV28
D: TRBD1
size: .
DNA: TGTGCCAGCAGCCTACCCGGGACAGGGTTACTCGCCGGGGAGCTGTTTTTT
CDR3: CASSLPGTGLLAGELFF